This is a list of T cell receptor beta chains from one sample in a study of identical twins. From the 5' RACE reads, TCRdb called clonotypes with MiXCR, one entry per CDR3 protein. The sample has 500,000 to 550,000 distinct CDR3 sequences; 20% to 25% are singletons. This sample also appeared in a second study, on yellow fever vaccine responses in identical twins.

Sequencing input: CD4+ T cells sorted from blood. The source of these receptors is a young woman in good health. Both conserved end residues are part of each CDR3. A D gene is named only where the DNA matches it firmly. Size is omitted from some rows. Given values are once, few, many or a class for expanded clones.

d_gene,j_gene,abundance,v_gene,CDR3nt,CDR3aa
-,TRBJ2-3,few,TRBV12-3/TRBV12-4,TGTGCCAGCAGCCGACTGGGGTACACAGATACGCAGTATTTT,CASSRLGYTDTQYF
-,TRBJ2-2,few,TRBV10-3,TGTGCCATCAGCAAGGGGGTTAACTCGGAGGCTAACCCGAACACCGGGGAGCTGTTTTTT,CAISKGVNSEANPNTGELFF
TRBD2,TRBJ2-4,once,TRBV28,TGTGCCAGCAGTTTATCCGGGACTAGCGGGAGGTACATTCAGTACTTC,CASSLSGTSGRYIQYF
-,TRBJ2-7,few,TRBV10-3,TGTGCCATCAGTGAGTTTGTCGACGAGCAGTACTTC,CAISEFVDEQYF
-,TRBJ2-3,-,TRBV5-6,TGTGCCAGCAGCACGTTCAGAGGCGGAGAATTCACAGATACGCAGTATTTT,CASSTFRGGEFTDTQYF
-,TRBJ1-5,many,TRBV12-3/TRBV12-4,TGTGCCAGTTCTAGGGGCAATCAGCCCCAGCATTTT,CASSRGNQPQHF
-,TRBJ2-1,-,TRBV20-1,TGCAGTGCTAGAGACAGGGTTAGGAGGAATGAGCAGTTCTTC,CSARDRVRRNEQFF
-,TRBJ2-5,-,TRBV20-1,TGCAGTGCTAGGAGCCCCCGACTAGTCGGAGAGACCCAGTACTTC,CSARSPRLVGETQYF
-,TRBJ2-3,-,TRBV7-9,TGTGCCAGCAGCTTTGGTCGGGATTGGGGCACAGATACGCAGTATTTT,CASSFGRDWGTDTQYF
-,TRBJ2-1,-,TRBV5-1,TGCGCCAGCAGCTCCTTGTTAGGGGGTAAAAGCTCCTACAATGAGCAGTTCTTC,CASSSLLGGKSSYNEQFF
-,TRBJ2-2,few,TRBV29-1,TGCAGCGTTGACGGTACACCGAACACCGGGGAGCTGTTTTTT,CSVDGTPNTGELFF
-,TRBJ2-1,-,TRBV7-2,TGTGCCAGCAGCGCCTTATCAGGAGGCTCCTACAATGAGCAGTTCTTC,CASSALSGGSYNEQFF
-,TRBJ1-1,few,TRBV7-3,TGTGCCAGCAGCTTCCAGGGGATCACTGAAGCTTTCTTT,CASSFQGITEAFF